The 17 T cell receptor beta chains presented below share a single source sample, sequenced in a study of CD8 T cells in Susac syndrome. RNA amounts of about 0.5 to 1 ug underwent reverse transcription with random hexamers. TCRdb called the immunoSEQ multiplex PCR reads again in MiXCR, with one record for every CDR3 protein. The sample shows more than 85,000 distinct CDR3 sequences, roughly 94% of them seen only once. Sequenced: CD4+ T cells from PBMCs. The source of these receptors is a human donor with Susac syndrome.

This clonotype was recorded a few times. The rearrangement joins TRBV4-1 to TRBJ1-2; D not resolved. Deletions cut 0 bases from V and 6 bases from J, with 8 bases between. The CDR3 totals 13 residues. The germline CDR1 and CDR2 sequences are MGHRA and YSYEKL. The CDR3 DNA reads as TGCGCCAGCAGCCAAGATGGGCAGCATGGCTACACCTTC. This sequence encodes CASSQDGQHGYTF.

The chain uses TRBV5-1 and TRBJ2-5; TRBD2 matches 12 bases. This CDR3 spans 15 amino acids. V lost 4 bases to trimming and J lost 6 bases; unmatched junction nucleotides: 7. Germline values: CDR1 SGHRS, CDR2 YFSETQ. The chain's CDR3 is CASSAMTSGGQTQYF. The CDR3 coding sequence is TGCGCCAGCAGCGCTATGACTAGCGGGGGCCAGACCCAGTACTTC.

The rearrangement links TRBV7-2 to TRBJ2-7; D not resolved. V was clipped by 0 bases and J by 2 bases, with 2 bases between them. CDR3 length equals 12 residues. CDR1 and CDR2 (germline): SGHTA, FQGNSA. For the CDR3, the DNA is TGTGCCAGCAGCTTAGCCACCTACGAGCAGTACTTC. Its translation is CASSLATYEQYF.

The chain joins TRBV20-1 to TRBJ2-3; a possible D gene is TRBD2 (6 bases). This CDR3 has 15 residues. CDR1 DFQATT and CDR2 SNEGSKA come from the germline V gene (reference sequence). V lost 3 bases to trimming and J lost 6 bases, with 19 bases between them. The CDR3 bases are TGCAGTGCTAGCCCACTCGGGGGATCGACGGATACGCAGTATTTT. This encodes CSASPLGGSTDTQYF.

The chain employs TRBV7-9 and TRBJ1-6, with 8 bases that match TRBD1. The CDR3 is 14 residues long. Germline V gives CDR1 SEHNR, CDR2 FQNEAQ (reference sequence). V lost 6 bases, J lost 8 bases, and 6 bases stayed unmatched. The CDR3 protein is CASRPGGQDSPLHF. DNA of the CDR3: TGTGCCAGCAGACCAGGGGGCCAAGATTCACCCCTCCACTTT.

The chain recombines TRBV20-1 with TRBJ1-5; D gene ambiguous. This CDR3 is 14 amino acids long. V shed 3 bases and J shed 0 bases, with 9 bases lying between them. Germline CDR1 and CDR2: DFQATT and SNEGSKA (reference sequence). Written as DNA, the CDR3 is TGCAGTGCTAGTACAGAGTATAGCAATCAGCCCCAGCATTTT. Amino acids: CSASTEYSNQPQHF.

The rearrangement links TRBV2 to TRBJ1-5; maybe TRBD1 (6 bases). The CDR3 contains 13 residues. Germline V gene data show CDR1 as SNHLY and CDR2 as FYNNEI. The V end lost 8 bases, the J end lost 1 base, and 9 bases lay between the germline ends. The CDR3, as DNA: TGTGCCAGCGCCGGACAGAGCAATCAGCCCCAGCATTTT. Translated, it gives CASAGQSNQPQHF.

The chain carries TRBV7-2 and TRBJ2-5; D perhaps matches TRBD1 (5 bases). Germline values: CDR1 SGHTA, CDR2 FQGNSA. The CDR3 spans 15 residues. Trimming pared 5 bases from V and 2 bases from J, leaving 15 bases between. The CDR3 loop is CASSPRAYTQETQYF. In DNA form, the CDR3 reads TGTGCCAGCAGCCCCAGGGCCTACACACAAGAGACCCAGTACTTC.

This rearrangement joins TRBV20-1 to TRBJ2-2; D unresolved. V shed 0 bases and J shed 5 bases, with 13 bases lying between them. The CDR3 extends over 15 amino acids. Per germline, CDR1 DFQATT and CDR2 SNEGSKA (reference sequence). The CDR3 DNA reads as TGCAGTGCTAGAGATATTGACCAAGGGACCGGGGAGCTGTTTTTT. Amino acid sequence: CSARDIDQGTGELFF.

V is TRBV28 and J is TRBJ2-7, with D unclear. V lost 6 bases and J 0 bases, leaving 12 bases between the germline ends. Per germline, CDR1 MDHEN and CDR2 SYDVKM. The CDR3 length is 14 residues. DNA of the CDR3: TGTGCCAGCAGACCTCCCTGGAGCTCCTACGAGCAGTACTTC. Protein: CASRPPWSSYEQYF. Filled out from reference TRBV28 and TRBJ2-7, the complete variable domain reads DVKVTQSSRYLVKRTGEKVFLECVQDMDHENMFWYRQDPGLGLRLIYFSYDVKMKEKGDIPEGYSVSREKKERFSLILESASTNQTSMYLCASRPPWSSYEQYFGPGTRLTVT.

This rearrangement joins TRBV24-1 to TRBJ2-1; D perhaps matches TRBD2 (6 bases). With 5 bases removed from V and 0 bases from J, the gap between germline ends came to 25 bases. CDR3 size: 20 residues. Germline V gives CDR1 KGHDR, CDR2 SFDVKD. CDR3 region: CATSGPTRSEGVSSYNEQFF. The CDR3 region has the DNA TGTGCCACCAGTGGCCCGACTAGGAGCGAAGGCGTTAGCTCCTACAATGAGCAGTTCTTC.

The CDR3, as DNA: TGTGCCAGCACCACAGGGGCCACCTACAATGAGCAGTTCTTC. Encoded protein: CASTTGATYNEQFF. The chain carries TRBV28 and TRBJ2-1; the match to TRBD1 covers 7 bases. The CDR3 runs to 14 residues. CDR1 and CDR2 from the germline V gene are MDHEN and SYDVKM. V gave up 7 bases and J gave up 2 bases; unmatched junction bases: 5.

This clonotype was counted once. This sequence joins TRBV30 and TRBJ1-4; D call uncertain. The CDR3 has 14 amino acids. The V end lost 4 bases, the J end lost 8 bases, and 17 bases lay between the germline ends. Germline V gives CDR1 GTSNPN, CDR2 SVGIG (reference sequence). The CDR3 region is CAWKVGDGVEKLFF. CDR3 sequence (DNA): TGTGCCTGGAAGGTCGGGGATGGAGTAGAAAAACTGTTTTTT.

V gene TRBV30 combines with J gene TRBJ2-5; TRBD2 might be the D (6 bases). V lost 3 bases and J 5 bases, leaving 10 bases between the germline ends. Looked up from germline, CDR1 is GTSNPN and CDR2 is SVGIG (reference sequence). CDR3 length equals 12 residues. CDR3 sequence: CAWRPGRETQYF. DNA for the CDR3: TGTGCCTGGAGACCGGGGAGGGAGACCCAGTACTTC.

CDR3 amino acids: CATSVDSGTRAYNEQFF. CDR3 sequence (DNA): TGTGCCACCAGTGTAGACTCTGGAACTAGAGCCTACAATGAGCAGTTCTTC. V is TRBV24-1 and J is TRBJ2-1; D perhaps matches TRBD2 (5 bases). CDR3 size: 17 residues. With 5 bases removed from V and 2 bases from J, the gap between germline ends came to 18 bases. Germline-derived CDR1 and CDR2 are KGHDR and SFDVKD.

The sample holds one count of this clonotype. The V call is TRBV20-1, the J call TRBJ2-3; TRBD2 matches 10 bases. This CDR3 has 15 residues. Germline values: CDR1 DFQATT, CDR2 SNEGSKA (reference sequence). The V gene end was trimmed by 2 bases and the J gene end by 6 bases; junction bases not matched to a gene: 8. The CDR3 coding sequence is TGCAGTGCTAGAATTACTAGCGGGGAGGGGGATACGCAGTATTTT. Translation: CSARITSGEGDTQYF.

The CDR3 sequence: CASRWDRYTEAFF. The CDR3 DNA follows: TGTGCCAGCAGATGGGACAGGTACACTGAAGCTTTCTTT. The chain employs TRBV12-3 or TRBV12-4 and TRBJ1-1, with TRBD1 identical over 8 bases. Unmatched junction bases numbered 3, after V lost 6 bases and J lost 3 bases. The CDR3 has 13 amino acids.